This T cell receptor (beta chain) was found in a study of T-cell memory formation after mild COVID-19. This clonotype has a single count. Germline V gene lookup returns CDR1 SGHTA and CDR2 FQGNSA. V was pared by 1 base and J by 9 bases, with 6 bases of the junction left unmatched. The CDR3 is made up of 14 amino acids. 5'RACE with constant-segment primers yielded barcoded, UMI-tagged TCR alpha and TCR beta cDNA libraries. Each CDR3 protein gets one entry after TCRdb re-called the 5' RACE reads with MiXCR. The sample records some 190,000 distinct CDR3 sequences, roughly 17% being singletons. This chain uses TRBV7-2 with TRBJ2-7; 10 nucleotides match TRBD1. The sample consisted of PBMCs or a T cell subset sorted from them (not recorded which). The sequence was collected from an adult woman who had mild COVID-19 (a few samples of this study predate the infection). Cell type and time point are not known. Written as DNA, the CDR3 is TGTGCCAGCAGCTTAGGACCCGGGACAGGGGTGCAGTACTTC. It translates to CASSLGPGTGVQYF.